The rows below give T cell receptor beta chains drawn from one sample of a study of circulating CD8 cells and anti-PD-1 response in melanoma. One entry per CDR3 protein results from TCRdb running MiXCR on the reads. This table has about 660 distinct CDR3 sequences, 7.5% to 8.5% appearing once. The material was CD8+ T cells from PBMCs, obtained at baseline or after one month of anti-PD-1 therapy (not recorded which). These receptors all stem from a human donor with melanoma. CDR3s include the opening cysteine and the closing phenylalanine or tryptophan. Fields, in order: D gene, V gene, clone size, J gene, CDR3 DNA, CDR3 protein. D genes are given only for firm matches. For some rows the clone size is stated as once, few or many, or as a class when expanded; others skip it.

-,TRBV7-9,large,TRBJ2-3,TGTGCCAGCAGCTTAACTCCCCGGTCAGATACGCAGTATTTT,CASSLTPRSDTQYF
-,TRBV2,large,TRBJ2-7,TGTGCCAGCAGTGAAGGGGACTACGAGCAGTACTTC,CASSEGDYEQYF
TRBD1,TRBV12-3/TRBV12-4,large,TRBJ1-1,TGTGCCAGCAGACCAGACAGGGAAGATCGGGCAGCTTTCTTT,CASRPDREDRAAFF
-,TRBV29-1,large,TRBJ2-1,TGCAGCGTGGAAAGGGGATGGAACAATGAGCAGTTCTTC,CSVERGWNNEQFF
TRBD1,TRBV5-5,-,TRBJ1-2,TGTGCCAGCAGCTGGGGACAGGTGGACTATGGCTACACCTTC,CASSWGQVDYGYTF
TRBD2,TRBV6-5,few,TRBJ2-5,TGTGCCAGCAGTGCCAAGAGACTAGCGGGGGGAGGGAAGACCCAGTACTTC,CASSAKRLAGGGKTQYF
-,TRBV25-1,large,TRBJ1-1,TGTGCCAGCAGCGCGGGAGGACCACCCGATTTCTTT,CASSAGGPPDFF
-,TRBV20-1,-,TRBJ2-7,TGCAGTGCTAGAGGAGAGGAAAGCTCCTACGAGCAGTACTTC,CSARGEESSYEQYF
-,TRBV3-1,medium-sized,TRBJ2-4,TGTGCCAGCAGCCGGCTCGCCCGGGACATCGGTCAGTACATTCAGTACTTC,CASSRLARDIGQYIQYF
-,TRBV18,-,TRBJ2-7,TGTGCCAGCTCACCCCAAGAGGACGGTTACGAGCAGTACTTC,CASSPQEDGYEQYF
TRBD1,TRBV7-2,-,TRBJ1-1,TGTGCCAGCAGGAGGACAGGACCGGTTGAAGCTTTCTTT,CASRRTGPVEAFF
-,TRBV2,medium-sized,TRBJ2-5,TGTGCCAGCCACAGGGTAGGGCTTGGAGAGACCCAGTACTTC,CASHRVGLGETQYF
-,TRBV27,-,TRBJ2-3,TGTGCCAGCAGTGACCGTAGGGGTAATGCAGATACGCAGTATTTT,CASSDRRGNADTQYF
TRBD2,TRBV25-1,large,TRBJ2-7,TGTGCCAGCTCGGGGGGTGTCTACGAGCAGTACTTC,CASSGGVYEQYF
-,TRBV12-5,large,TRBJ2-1,TGTGCTAGTGGTTTTTCGGGGCCGTACAATGAGCAGTTCTTC,CASGFSGPYNEQFF
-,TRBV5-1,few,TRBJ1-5,TGCGCCAGCAGCTTGGGCACAGGGTCGAGCAATCAGCCCCAGCATTTT,CASSLGTGSSNQPQHF
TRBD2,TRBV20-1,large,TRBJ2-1,TGCAGTGCTAGAGGCCCCGGGACTAGCGGCTACAATGAGCAGTTCTTC,CSARGPGTSGYNEQFF
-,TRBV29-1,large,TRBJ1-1,TGCAGCACGGGTCGACAGAACACTGAAGCTTTCTTT,CSTGRQNTEAFF
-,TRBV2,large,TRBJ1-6,TGTGCCAGCAGTGACACCGGAGGAGTTTCACCCCTCCACTTT,CASSDTGGVSPLHF
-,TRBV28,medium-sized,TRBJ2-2,TGTGCCAGCAACCAAGGCGGGGAGCTGTTTTTT,CASNQGGELFF
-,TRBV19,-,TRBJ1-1,TGTGCCAGTAGTATAGATGGCCTGAACACTGAAGCTTTCTTT,CASSIDGLNTEAFF
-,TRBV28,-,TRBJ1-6,TGTGCCAGCAGTTTTGTGGCAGGGGAATCACCCCTCCACTTT,CASSFVAGESPLHF
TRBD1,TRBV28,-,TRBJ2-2,TGTGCCAGCAGTGTCCCGGGACAGGGCACCGGGGAGCTGTTTTTT,CASSVPGQGTGELFF
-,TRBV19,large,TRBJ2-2,TGTGCCAGTAGCCTCTTCCTGGGGGCCGGGGAGCTGTTTTTT,CASSLFLGAGELFF
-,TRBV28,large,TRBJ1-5,TGTGCCAGCAGTTTGAAGGGGGTTAGCAATCAGCCCCAGCATTTT,CASSLKGVSNQPQHF
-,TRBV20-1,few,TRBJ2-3,TGCAGTGCTAGGGGGGGATGGAATACGCAGTATTTT,CSARGGWNTQYF
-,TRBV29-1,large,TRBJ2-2,TGCAGCGTTGGACGGAACTCCCCAGGGGAGCTGTTTTTT,CSVGRNSPGELFF
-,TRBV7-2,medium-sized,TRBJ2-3,TGTGCCAGCAGCCGCGTAGCGGCGACAACTCCAGGGGAGTATTTT,CASSRVAATTPGEYF
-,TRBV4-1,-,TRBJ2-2,TGCGCCAGCAGCCCTAGGACAGAAGGCACCGGGGAGCTGTTTTTT,CASSPRTEGTGELFF
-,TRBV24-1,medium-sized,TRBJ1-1,TGTGCCACCAGTGATCCCAACAGGTACGAAGCTTTCTTT,CATSDPNRYEAFF
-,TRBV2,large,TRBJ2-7,TGTGCCAGTTCCCTAAGTCTGGAGCAGTACTTC,CASSLSLEQYF
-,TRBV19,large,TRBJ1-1,TGTGCCACCACTAAGGAAGGGTTGACTGAAGCTTTCTTT,CATTKEGLTEAFF
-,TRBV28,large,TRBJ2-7,TGTGCCAGCAGTTTCCAAGGCTACGAGCAGTACTTC,CASSFQGYEQYF
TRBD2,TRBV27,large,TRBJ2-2,TGTGCCAGCAGTTTGCTGGGAGGGCGCACCGGGGAGCTGTTTTTT,CASSLLGGRTGELFF
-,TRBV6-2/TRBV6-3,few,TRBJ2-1,TGTGCCAGCAGGACTACCCTCTACAATGAGCAGTTCTTC,CASRTTLYNEQFF
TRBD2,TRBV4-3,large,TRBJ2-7,TGCGCCAGCAGCCAGTACGGGGGGGCCTACGAGCAGTACTTC,CASSQYGGAYEQYF
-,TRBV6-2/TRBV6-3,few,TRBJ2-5,TGTGCCAGCAGTTACTCGAGAGAGGGGACCCAAGAGACCCAGTACTTC,CASSYSREGTQETQYF
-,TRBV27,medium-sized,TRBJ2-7,TGTGCCAGCAGTTCAGGGGCGGCCTACGAGCAGTACTTC,CASSSGAAYEQYF
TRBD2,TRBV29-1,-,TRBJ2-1,TGCAGCGTTGTGTGGTCAAGCGGGGGGTCTTCCTACAATGAGCAGTTCTTC,CSVVWSSGGSSYNEQFF
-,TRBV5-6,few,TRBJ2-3,TGTGCCAGCAGCTTGGGGCTCGCTGCGAGTGATACGCAGTATTTT,CASSLGLAASDTQYF
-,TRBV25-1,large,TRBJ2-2,TGTGCCAGCGAACAGGGTATCGGGGAGCTGTTTTTT,CASEQGIGELFF
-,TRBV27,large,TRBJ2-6,TGTGCCAGCAGTTTATCGCGTGGGGGAACCGGGGCCAACGTCCTGACTTTC,CASSLSRGGTGANVLTF
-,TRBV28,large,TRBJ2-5,TGTGCCAGCAGTCTATTCACGAACCAAGAGACCCAGTACTTC,CASSLFTNQETQYF